These 24 T cell receptor beta chains were sequenced from one sample in a study of control samples from healthy donors and cancer patients (dated by TCRdb to about 2020). The library came from the immunoSEQ multiplex PCR assay. The immuneACCESS repertoire file appears here via TCRdb, limited to in-frame rearrangements. These files lack a portion of the clones; in checked studies, under half of the deficit traces to unresolved V genes, and the cause of the others is not known. The sample yields 250,000 to 300,000 clones; roughly 80% were counted once. Of the sample, about an eighth is held by the ten largest clones. Sequencing used PBMCs. The receptor source for this set is a woman aged 55-70 years with lung cancer.

The CDR3 DNA sequence: TGTGCCAGCAGCGGGGACAGAAACACTGAAGCTTTCTTT. Its translation: CASSGDRNTEAFF. The chain carries TRBV11-2 and TRBJ1-1; 7 positions agree with TRBD1. Germline CDR1 is SGHAT and CDR2 is FQNNGV. The ends lost 5 bases at V and 2 bases at J; junction bases unmatched: 2. The CDR3 runs to 13 residues.

This clone was found once. The chain recombines TRBV7-3 with TRBJ2-2, with 7 bases lining up with TRBD1. The V gene end was trimmed by 5 bases and the J gene end by 3 bases; junction bases not matched to a gene: 6. The CDR3 contains 15 residues. CDR1 SGHTA and CDR2 FQGTGA come from the germline V gene. The CDR3 region is CASSPWDRDTGELFF. The CDR3 DNA follows: TGTGCCAGCAGCCCCTGGGACAGAGACACCGGGGAGCTGTTTTTT.

V usage is TRBV10-1 and J usage is TRBJ2-5, with D tentatively TRBD2 (6 bases). Germline V gene sequence: CDR1 WNHNN, CDR2 SYGVQD (reference sequence). The V gene lost 3 bases and the J gene lost 4 bases, with 12 bases spanning the gap. The CDR3 is 14 amino acids. CDR3 sequence reads: CASSDRGIGETQYF. The CDR3 nucleotides are TGCGCCAGCAGTGATCGGGGGATTGGAGAGACCCAGTACTTC.

CDR3 sequence: CASSQDNGLEQYF. As DNA, the CDR3 is TGTGCCAGCAGCCAAGATAATGGGCTTGAGCAGTACTTC. The chain uses TRBV14 and TRBJ2-7; D is unresolved. The CDR3 spans 13 residues. Germline lookup yields CDR1 SGHDN and CDR2 FVKESK. V lost 0 bases and J lost 7, with 10 bases in between. The entire variable domain, with the rest obtained from reference TRBV14 and TRBJ2-7, is as follows: EAGVTQFPSHSVIEKGQTVTLRCDPISGHDNLYWYRRVMGKEIKFLLHFVKESKQDESGMPNNRFLAERTGGTYSTLKVQPAELEDSGVYFCASSQDNGLEQYFGPGTRLTVT.

The rearrangement joins TRBV11-2 to TRBJ2-5; D not resolved. V was clipped by 5 bases and J by 2 bases, with 12 bases between them. The CDR3 has 14 residues. Looked up from germline, CDR1 is SGHAT and CDR2 is FQNNGV. This chain's CDR3 is CASSPAVLQETQYF. Here the CDR3 DNA reads TGTGCCAGCAGCCCTGCGGTGCTTCAAGAGACCCAGTACTTC. The complete variable domain, with remaining parts taken from reference TRBV11-2 and TRBJ2-5, reads EAGVAQSPRYKIIEKRQSVAFWCNPISGHATLYWYQQILGQGPKLLIQFQNNGVVDDSQLPKDRFSAERLKGVDSTLKIQPAKLEDSAVYLCASSPAVLQETQYFGPGTRLLVL.

The rearrangement uses TRBV7-9 and TRBJ1-1; D unresolved. V was clipped by 5 bases and J by 4 bases, with 14 bases between them. CDR3 length equals 14 residues. The germline CDR1 and CDR2 sequences are SEHNR and FQNEAQ (reference sequence). The CDR3 loop is CASSNTPPGTEAFF. The CDR3, as DNA: TGTGCCAGCAGCAATACCCCCCCGGGCACTGAAGCTTTCTTT.

This chain uses TRBV7-9 with TRBJ1-1, with D possibly TRBD1 on 5 matching bases. V gave up 4 bases and J gave up 1 base, with 10 bases separating them. Germline CDR1 reads SEHNR; CDR2 reads FQNEAQ (reference sequence). The length of the CDR3 is 14 residues. CDR3 nucleotides: TGTGCCAGCAGCTCCATGGGACGGAACACTGAAGCTTTCTTT. This codes for CASSSMGRNTEAFF. Combining the CDR3 with reference TRBV7-9 and TRBJ1-1 gives the whole variable domain DTGVSQNPRHKITKRGQNVTFRCDPISEHNRLYWYRQTLGQGPEFLTYFQNEAQLEKSRLLSDRFSAERPKGSFSTLEIQRTEQGDSAMYLCASSSMGRNTEAFFGQGTRLTVV.

The chain joins TRBV6-2 or TRBV6-3 to TRBJ1-3; 8 bases agree with TRBD1. This CDR3 is 16 amino acids long. Per the germline V gene, CDR1 is MNHEY and CDR2 is SVGEGT. V lost 4 bases, J lost 3 bases, and 8 bases stayed unmatched. The CDR3 here is CASSFLQGGYGNTIYF. DNA for the CDR3: TGTGCCAGCAGTTTTCTACAGGGGGGATATGGAAACACCATATATTTT.

The V and J genes are TRBV5-1 and TRBJ2-1; D unresolved. CDR1 and CDR2 from the germline V gene are SGHRS and YFSETQ. With 0 bases removed from V and 2 bases from J, the gap between germline ends came to 9 bases. The CDR3 is made up of 15 amino acids. The CDR3 bases are TGCGCCAGCAGCTTGGCCGGAGTAGCCTACAATGAGCAGTTCTTC. Translating gives CASSLAGVAYNEQFF.

The gene calls are TRBV28 and TRBJ2-7; 8 nucleotides align to TRBD1. Germline values: CDR1 MDHEN, CDR2 SYDVKM. J gave up 13 bases and V 2 bases, and 4 bases lay outside the gene matches. The length of the CDR3 is 11 residues. The CDR3 here is CASSLLGQDYF. CDR3 nucleotide sequence: TGTGCCAGCAGTTTACTGGGACAGGATTACTTC. Together with reference TRBV28 and TRBJ2-7, the CDR3 gives the full variable domain: DVKVTQSSRYLVKRTGEKVFLECVQDMDHENMFWYRQDPGLGLRLIYFSYDVKMKEKGDIPEGYSVSREKKERFSLILESASTNQTSMYLCASSLLGQDYFGPGTRLTVT.

This clone has a single count. This sequence joins TRBV6-5 and TRBJ1-5; D gene uncertain. Per germline, CDR1 MNHEY and CDR2 SVGAGI. Deletions cut 0 bases from V and 3 bases from J, with 9 bases between. This CDR3 region has 15 residues. The CDR3 DNA sequence: TGTGCCAGCAGTTACTCGTCAGGTGACAATCAGCCCCAGCATTTT. This translates into CASSYSSGDNQPQHF.

This sequence joins TRBV5-6 and TRBJ2-7; unclear D gene. Deletions cut 4 bases from V and 2 bases from J, with 16 bases between. Germline-derived CDR1 and CDR2 are SGHDT and YYEEEE. The CDR3 length is 15 residues. The CDR3 sequence is CASSPIDTSPYEQYF. DNA for the CDR3: TGTGCCAGCAGCCCTATCGATACATCGCCCTACGAGCAGTACTTC.

This clone was detected a few times. The chain has TRBV5-1 and TRBJ2-5; maybe TRBD2 (6 bases). CDR1 is SGHRS and CDR2 is YFSETQ in the germline V gene. The V and J ends lost 1 base and 1 base respectively, with 11 bases between them. The CDR3 totals 15 residues. CDR3 coding DNA: TGCGCCAGCAGCTTGTCGGGGGAGGCCCAAGAGACCCAGTACTTC. It specifies CASSLSGEAQETQYF.

Comment on this clone: Just one base apart from a much larger clone, this may be a read error. The identical CDR3 is also encoded by other nucleotide sequences in the sample. The chain uses TRBV5-1 and TRBJ1-5, with D tentatively TRBD1 (5 bases). The germline gives CDR1 SGHRS, CDR2 YFSETQ. This CDR3 comprises 13 residues. V lost 0 bases and J 5 bases, leaving 6 bases between the germline ends. CDR3 in amino acids: CASSLGGDQPQHF. The CDR3 bases are TGCGCCAGCAGCTTGGGGGGGGATCAGCCCCAGCATTTT.

The CDR3 region has the DNA TGTGCCAGCAGCCATTCGGGACAGGGAAAAATGGGCAATCAGCCCCAGCATTTT. It encodes CASSHSGQGKMGNQPQHF. The chain is built from TRBV3-1 (or the pseudogene TRBV3-2) and TRBJ1-5; 9 bases align to TRBD1. The J segment lost 2 bases and the V segment lost 3 bases, leaving 11 bases of the junction unmatched. Germline V CDR1 and CDR2: LGHDT, YNNKEL (reference sequence). This CDR3 contains 18 residues.

The table lists this clone with a count of one. The rearrangement joins TRBV2 to TRBJ1-5; perhaps TRBD1 as D (5 bases). This CDR3 comprises 17 residues. Germline V gene sequence: CDR1 SNHLY, CDR2 FYNNEI. Trimming removed 8 bases from V and 2 bases from J, with 22 bases in between. The CDR3 sequence is CASGREGRAIRNQPQHF. As DNA, the CDR3 is TGTGCCAGCGGAAGGGAGGGCAGGGCGATACGCAATCAGCCCCAGCATTTT.

V and J are TRBV5-1 and TRBJ2-3; 15 bases are a match to TRBD2. The CDR3 runs to 19 residues. CDR1 SGHRS and CDR2 YFSETQ come from the germline V gene. V shed 3 bases, J shed 8 bases, and the junction held 16 bases outside the gene matches. This CDR3 is CASSSRTAGLAGGSRTQYF. Written as DNA, the CDR3 is TGCGCCAGCAGCTCAAGGACAGCCGGACTAGCGGGAGGGTCTCGTACGCAGTATTTT.

In DNA form, the CDR3 reads TGTGCCAGCAGCACGACAGGGAAGACCCAGTACTTC. Translation gives CASSTTGKTQYF. The rearrangement links TRBV12-3 or TRBV12-4 to TRBJ2-5; 7 bases agree with TRBD1. The ends lost 6 bases at V and 6 bases at J; junction bases unmatched: 4. This CDR3 is 12 amino acids long.

The chain has TRBV14 and TRBJ2-1; D unresolved. CDR3 size: 13 residues. V was pared by 1 base and J by 9 bases, with 10 bases between. Germline values: CDR1 SGHDN, CDR2 FVKESK. The CDR3 is CASSQALIGEQFF. CDR3 in DNA: TGTGCCAGCAGCCAAGCCCTGATCGGTGAGCAGTTCTTC.

This clone was seen just once. The chain has TRBV18 and TRBJ1-4; 7 bases are shared with TRBD1. The V gene end was trimmed by 3 bases and the J gene end by 4 bases; junction bases not matched to a gene: 5. Per the germline V gene, CDR1 is KGHSH and CDR2 is LQKENI. This CDR3 comprises 15 residues. The CDR3 DNA follows: TGTGCCAGCTCACCTCGGACAGGCCTTAATGAAAAACTGTTTTTT. Its protein product is CASSPRTGLNEKLFF.

V gene TRBV18 combines with J gene TRBJ1-2; 9 bases agree with TRBD1. Germline CDR1 is KGHSH and CDR2 is LQKENI. V lost 0 bases, J lost 4 bases, and 3 bases stayed unmatched. This CDR3 has 15 amino acids. CDR3 DNA: TGTGCCAGCTCACCACCGGGACAGGGTCCCTATGGCTACACCTTC. Translating gives CASSPPGQGPYGYTF.

The chain carries TRBV27 and TRBJ2-2; 9 nucleotides line up with TRBD1. This CDR3 region has 17 residues. The trim removed 6 bases at V and 1 base at J, leaving 9 bases unmatched. CDR1 MNHEY and CDR2 SMNVEV come from the germline V gene (reference sequence). CDR3 coding DNA: TGTGCCAGCAGCTCGGACAGGGGCCGTCAGAACACCGGGGAGCTGTTTTTT. Translation gives CASSSDRGRQNTGELFF.

The chain recombines TRBV5-1 with TRBJ2-1; possible D gene TRBD2, 6 bases. Trimming removed 0 bases from V and 7 bases from J, with 17 bases in between. Per germline, CDR1 SGHRS and CDR2 YFSETQ. The CDR3 covers 16 residues. The DNA of the CDR3 is TGCGCCAGCAGCTTGGAGCGGGCTGTTTCTTGGAATGAGCAGTTCTTC. Its translation: CASSLERAVSWNEQFF. Based on the CDR3 plus reference TRBV5-1 and TRBJ2-1, the full variable domain is KAGVTQTPRYLIKTRGQQVTLSCSPISGHRSVSWYQQTPGQGLQFLFEYFSETQRNKGNFPGRFSGRQFSNSRSEMNVSTLELGDSALYLCASSLERAVSWNEQFFGPGTRLTVL.

The rearrangement links TRBV2 to TRBJ2-1; 13 positions match TRBD2. Germline trimming cut 6 bases from V and 5 bases from J; bases unmatched to any gene: 4. Germline CDR1 and CDR2: SNHLY and FYNNEI. The CDR3 sequence is 15 residues long. The CDR3 DNA reads as TGTGCCAGCAGCGCCGGACTAGCGGGGGACAATGAGCAGTTCTTC. Translation gives CASSAGLAGDNEQFF.